This T cell receptor (beta chain) derives from a study of blood T cell repertoires in COVID-19. Study information: The United States, Italy and Spain supplied acute and convalescent COVID-19 samples. The analysed material was cDNA or gDNA that came from T cells, B-cell-depleted T cells, or PBMCs.

The CDR3 sequence is 14 residues long. The V and J ends lost 6 bases and 0 bases respectively, with 11 bases between them. Germline V gene lookup returns CDR1 LNHDA and CDR2 SQIVND (reference sequence). Original processing methods: Reference gene primer amplification in the assay estimated nucleated cell counts. Sequencing was performed with immunoSEQ multiplex PCR; in TCRdb, only in-frame clones are kept and a portion is missing. Clonal size and the V and J genes are those of that table, whereas D and trimming came from the DNA. The top ten hold approximately 3.3% of the sample, which has about 110,000 clones, 88% seen once.

The rearrangement links TRBV19 to TRBJ1-1; D is possibly TRBD1 (6 bases). This TCR came from a woman aged 45-59 years with acute or convalescent COVID-19. Sequenced material: peripheral blood. CDR3 nucleotide sequence: TGTGCCAGTAGGGGCCGGGACATGAACACTGAAGCTTTCTTT. This sequence encodes CASRGRDMNTEAFF.